These 25 T cell receptor beta chains were sequenced from one sample in a study of technical replicates of blood from a handful of donors. Generated by immunoSEQ multiplex PCR, the TCRdb table keeps only in-frame clones and is missing some. The sample has fewer than 100,000 clones, about 97% seen once. Sequencing was performed on T cells isolated from PBMCs. The receptor set was obtained from a human donor in good health.

CDR3 nucleotides: TGCAGTGCTTACAGGGGGGAAGGCTACACCTTC. This translates into CSAYRGEGYTF. This chain connects TRBV20-1 to TRBJ1-2; TRBD1 aligns across 8 bases. The germline CDR1 and CDR2 sequences are DFQATT and SNEGSKA (reference sequence). V lost 5 bases and J lost 8; bases outside the gene matches: 4. There are 11 residues in the CDR3.

Points on this clone: Other DNA variants within this sample encode the same CDR3. V and J are TRBV6-1 and TRBJ1-2; 9 positions agree with TRBD1. The CDR3 has 14 residues. CDR1 is MNHNS and CDR2 is SASEGT in the germline V gene. V shed 3 bases and J 2 bases; nucleotides not matched to a gene: 1. The CDR3 loop reads CASSEGTGNYGYTF. The CDR3 DNA is TGTGCCAGCAGTGAGGGGACAGGGAACTATGGCTACACCTTC.

This chain joins TRBV5-4 and TRBJ2-1; weak D call: TRBD2 (6 bases). The V end lost 4 bases, the J end lost 5 bases, and 10 bases lay between the germline ends. Germline lookup yields CDR1 SGHNT and CDR2 YYREEE (reference sequence). The CDR3 spans 13 residues. CDR3 protein: CASSRDSHNEQFF. CDR3 DNA: TGTGCCAGCAGCAGGGACTCTCACAATGAGCAGTTCTTC.

This clone was seen a single time. This chain connects TRBV5-4 to TRBJ2-7; 7 nucleotides line up with TRBD1. The germline CDR1 and CDR2 sequences are SGHNT and YYREEE (reference sequence). CDR3 length equals 14 residues. The ends lost 3 bases at V and 2 bases at J; junction bases unmatched: 5. The DNA for the CDR3 is TGTGCCAGCAGCTCAGACAGGGACCCCTACGAGCAGTACTTC. Translation gives CASSSDRDPYEQYF. The whole variable domain, filled in from reference TRBV5-4 and TRBJ2-7, reads ETGVTQSPTHLIKTRGQQVTLRCSSQSGHNTVSWYQQALGQGPQFIFQYYREEENGRGNFPPRFSGLQFPNYSSELNVNALELDDSALYLCASSSDRDPYEQYFGPGTRLTVT.

The chain uses TRBV27 and TRBJ1-2, with TRBD1 as a possible D gene (6 bases). Germline CDR1 MNHEY, CDR2 SMNVEV (reference sequence). With 5 bases removed from V and 8 bases from J, the gap between germline ends came to 12 bases. This CDR3 region has 12 residues. In DNA, the CDR3 is TGTGCCAGCAGTACCACAGGGATGGGCTACACCTTC. Its translation: CASSTTGMGYTF.

This chain links TRBV11-2 with TRBJ1-6, with 7 bases that match TRBD1. This CDR3 contains 15 residues. The V segment lost 6 bases and the J segment 8 bases; nucleotides outside the gene matches: 10. The germline CDR1 and CDR2 sequences are SGHAT and FQNNGV. As DNA, the CDR3 is TGTGCCAGCAGACGACCGGGACAGCGATATTCACCCCTCCACTTT. Translated: CASRRPGQRYSPLHF.

The chain uses TRBV12-2 and TRBJ1-1; the table calls TRBD1, which could not be checked here. TRBV12-2 is noted as a pseudogene. The CDR3 runs 15 residues. The CDR3 DNA follows: TGTGCAAGTCGCCCCCAGGGATTGGTCGAGGCAGTAGCTTTCTTT. It codes for CASRPQGLVEAVAFF.

This chain joins TRBV7-9 and TRBJ2-1; a weak D match, TRBD2 (5 bases). Germline loops: CDR1 SEHNR, CDR2 FQNEAQ (reference sequence). Trimming shortened V by 2 bases and J by 0 bases, and 17 bases separated the two germline ends. This CDR3 has 18 residues. The CDR3 sequence: CASSLSRGGLSSYNEQFF. The CDR3 DNA reads TGTGCCAGCAGCTTATCCCGGGGTGGGTTAAGCTCCTACAATGAGCAGTTCTTC.

V is TRBV6-5 and J is TRBJ2-7; TRBD2 agrees at 10 bases. J lost 5 bases, V lost 6 bases, and 7 bases had no gene match. This CDR3 spans 14 amino acids. CDR1 MNHEY and CDR2 SVGAGI come from the germline V gene. This CDR3 reads CASSNSGRSHEQYF. For the CDR3, the DNA is TGTGCCAGCAGCAATAGCGGGAGGTCCCACGAGCAGTACTTC.

This sequence joins TRBV13 and TRBJ2-1, with 10 bases fitting TRBD2. V shed 4 bases, J shed 7 bases, and the junction held 4 bases outside the gene matches. The CDR3 consists of 14 residues. The V gene's germline CDR1 is PRHDT and CDR2 FYEKMQ (reference sequence). DNA for the CDR3: TGTGCCAGCAGCTCCCAGACTAGCGGGAATGAGCAGTTCTTC. Translated: CASSSQTSGNEQFF. Supplemented by reference TRBV13 and TRBJ2-1, the full variable domain reads AAGVIQSPRHLIKEKRETATLKCYPIPRHDTVYWYQQGPGQDPQFLISFYEKMQSDKGSIPDRFSAQQFSDYHSELNMSSLELGDSALYFCASSSQTSGNEQFFGPGTRLTVL.

The chain employs TRBV21-1 and TRBJ2-7; whether TRBD1, the table's D call, matches the DNA was not checked. TRBV21-1 is labeled a pseudogene. The CDR3 totals 14 residues. The DNA of the CDR3 is TGTGCCAGCACCCCAAGCACAGGTACCTACGAGCAGTACTTC. Protein sequence: CASTPSTGTYEQYF.

The chain is built from TRBV6-5 and TRBJ2-3, with D unclear. Trimming took 4 bases from V and 0 from J, leaving 8 bases between them. Germline loops: CDR1 MNHEY, CDR2 SVGAGI. This CDR3 is built from 14 residues. The CDR3 sequence: CASSSSGSTDTQYF. The DNA of the CDR3 is TGTGCCAGCAGTTCCAGTGGTAGCACAGATACGCAGTATTTT.

This clone was counted only a few times. The chain combines TRBV28 with TRBJ2-2; D perhaps matches TRBD2 (5 bases). The ends were cut back, 6 bases at V and 1 base at J, with 21 bases in the middle. The length of the CDR3 is 18 residues. Germline lookup yields CDR1 MDHEN and CDR2 SYDVKM. CDR3 protein: CASSMRARRARNTGELFF. The CDR3 region has the DNA TGTGCCAGCAGCATGAGGGCTAGACGGGCGCGGAACACCGGGGAGCTGTTTTTT.

The chain carries TRBV11-2 and TRBJ1-6; D gene ambiguous. Trimming removed 4 bases at V and 7 bases at J, with 14 bases between. This CDR3 has 15 residues. The germline V gene has CDR1 SGHAT and CDR2 FQNNGV. The CDR3: CASSSVRGRNSPLHF. The CDR3, as DNA: TGTGCCAGCAGCTCAGTCAGAGGGAGAAATTCACCCCTCCACTTT.

This clone was recorded once. The J gene is TRBJ1-2, the V gene TRBV2, with 7 bases identical to TRBD1. Trimming removed 6 bases from V and 4 bases from J; junction bases left unmatched: 8. This CDR3 contains 14 residues. Germline V gives CDR1 SNHLY, CDR2 FYNNEI. CDR3 sequence (DNA): TGTGCCAGCAGATTCAGACAGGGATTCTATGGCTACACCTTC. Its translation: CASRFRQGFYGYTF.

This chain links TRBV5-1 with TRBJ2-2, with 11 nucleotides matching TRBD1. The germline CDR1 and CDR2 sequences are SGHRS and YFSETQ. Trimming removed 4 bases from V and 7 bases from J; junction bases left unmatched: 6. The CDR3 is made up of 15 amino acids. The CDR3 DNA reads TGCGCCAGCAGCATCGGGACAGGGGGTAGCGGGGAGCTGTTTTTT. Amino acid sequence: CASSIGTGGSGELFF.

V usage is TRBV10-1 and J usage is TRBJ1-4, with D unclear. Trimming took 0 bases from V and 4 from J, leaving 6 bases between them. The CDR3 contains 14 residues. CDR1 is WNHNN, CDR2 SYGVQD, per germline (reference sequence). The CDR3 sequence: CASSESGGNEKLFF. As DNA, the CDR3 is TGCGCCAGCAGTGAGTCCGGCGGTAATGAAAAACTGTTTTTT.

V usage is TRBV11-1 and J usage is TRBJ2-1; TRBD2 matches at 10 bases. V shed 1 base, J shed 11 bases, and the junction held 5 bases outside the gene matches. The germline V gene encodes CDR1 SGHAT and CDR2 FQDESV (reference sequence). This CDR3 contains 14 residues. CDR3 in amino acids: CASSLVALAGKQFF. Here the CDR3 DNA reads TGTGCCAGCAGCTTAGTAGCACTAGCGGGGAAGCAGTTCTTC.

The CDR3 coding sequence is TGTGCCAGCTCCCTATTGAGGGACTACTACGAGCAGTACTTC. Its protein is CASSLLRDYYEQYF. This chain connects TRBV18 to TRBJ2-7, with TRBD2 matching over 7 bases. Germline CDR1 and CDR2: KGHSH and LQKENI. CDR3 length: 14 amino acids. V was clipped by 6 bases and J by 3 bases; unmatched bases: 8.

V usage is TRBV5-6 and J usage is TRBJ2-7; D gene uncertain. This CDR3 contains 11 residues. V lost 2 bases to trimming and J lost 7 bases, with 7 bases between them. Per the germline V gene, CDR1 is SGHDT and CDR2 is YYEEEE. CDR3 sequence reads: CASSFLGEQYF. DNA of the CDR3: TGTGCCAGCAGCTTTCTCGGGGAGCAGTACTTC.

The rearrangement links TRBV11-2 to TRBJ2-5; D is ambiguous. The germline gives CDR1 SGHAT, CDR2 FQNNGV. V shed 7 bases and J shed 4 bases, with 10 bases lying between them. The length of the CDR3 is 12 residues. CDR3 nucleotide sequence: TGTGCCAGCAACTATGTACGAGAGACCCAGTACTTC. Protein product: CASNYVRETQYF.

The chain's CDR3 is CASSYRQDQETQYF. The CDR3 nucleotides are TGTGCCAGCAGTTACAGGCAGGACCAAGAGACCCAGTACTTC. V usage is TRBV6-5 and J usage is TRBJ2-5; D uncertain. In germline, CDR1 is MNHEY, CDR2 SVGAGI. The CDR3 has 14 residues. V was trimmed by 2 bases and J by 0 bases, leaving 7 bases between them.

This rearrangement joins TRBV6-5 to TRBJ2-3; 8 nucleotides agree with TRBD2. The CDR3 spans 15 residues. Germline lookup yields CDR1 MNHEY and CDR2 SVGAGI. V shed 6 bases, J shed 9 bases, and the junction held 14 bases outside the gene matches. The CDR3 DNA reads as TGTGCCAGCAGGCCAATCATGGCGGGAGGTGACACGCAGTATTTT. Protein: CASRPIMAGGDTQYF.

The rearrangement joins TRBV7-6 to TRBJ1-5, with unresolved D. Looked up from germline, CDR1 is SGHVS and CDR2 is FNYEAQ. The length of the CDR3 is 14 residues. Trimming removed 1 base at V and 5 bases at J, with 9 bases between. CDR3: CASSLEAGDQPQHF. The CDR3 DNA reads as TGTGCCAGCAGCTTAGAAGCGGGAGATCAGCCCCAGCATTTT.

The chain is built from TRBV5-4 and TRBJ1-2, with D possibly matching TRBD1 (5 bases). The CDR3 covers 14 residues. Germline V gives CDR1 SGHNT, CDR2 YYREEE (reference sequence). Trimming left V 0 bases short and J 8 bases short, with 14 bases between. This chain's CDR3 is CASSLVGADEGYTF. CDR3 DNA: TGTGCCAGCAGCTTGGTAGGGGCAGACGAAGGCTACACCTTC. Using reference TRBV5-4 and TRBJ1-2 for the parts outside the CDR3, the full variable domain is ETGVTQSPTHLIKTRGQQVTLRCSSQSGHNTVSWYQQALGQGPQFIFQYYREEENGRGNFPPRFSGLQFPNYSSELNVNALELDDSALYLCASSLVGADEGYTFGSGTRLTVV.